These 30 T cell receptor beta chains were all obtained from the same sample, sequenced in a study of blood T cell repertoires in COVID-19. TCRdb's copy holds only in-frame clones and misses some; the assay was immunoSEQ multiplex PCR. The sample includes roughly 21,000 clones, 83% seen only once; the top ten take 5.5% to 8%. Sequencing was done on a sample of peripheral blood. These receptors were obtained from a human donor in a cohort sampled during active COVID-19.

A single count supports this clone. The genes are TRBV11-2 and TRBJ2-3; 10 nucleotides agree with TRBD2. J was trimmed by 1 base and V by 5 bases; bases with no gene match: 3. In germline, CDR1 is SGHAT, CDR2 FQNNGV. The CDR3 totals 15 residues. In DNA form, the CDR3 reads TGTGCCAGCAGCATAGGACTAGCGGGCACAGATACGCAGTATTTT. Translated, it gives CASSIGLAGTDTQYF.

Concerning this clone itself: Relative to the germline gene, one junction end is altered; a read error may explain this. V gene TRBV7-7 combines with J gene TRBJ2-5; D is perhaps TRBD1 (5 bases). This CDR3 region has 16 residues. Germline V CDR1 and CDR2: SSHAT, FNYEAQ (reference sequence). The CDR3 loop reads CASSLGRTIGQETQYF. The CDR3, as DNA: TGTGCTAGCAGCTTAGGTAGGACAATTGGCCAAGAGACCCAGTACTTC. Drawing the rest from reference TRBV7-7 and TRBJ2-5, the complete variable domain is GAGVSQSPRYKVTKRGQDVTLRCDPISSHATLYWYQQALGQGPEFLTYFNYEAQPDKSGLPSDRFSAERPEGSISTLTIQRTEQRDSAMYRCASSLGRTIGQETQYFGPGTRLLVL.

The chain is built from TRBV5-1 and TRBJ1-4, with TRBD1 as a possible D gene (5 bases). Trimming left V 1 base short and J 7 bases short, with 11 bases between. Germline CDR1 reads SGHRS; CDR2 reads YFSETQ. The CDR3 consists of 14 residues. The CDR3 sequence: CASSLTATGEKLFF. The DNA for the CDR3 is TGCGCCAGCAGCTTGACTGCCACAGGTGAAAAACTGTTTTTT. Supplemented by reference TRBV5-1 and TRBJ1-4, the full variable domain reads KAGVTQTPRYLIKTRGQQVTLSCSPISGHRSVSWYQQTPGQGLQFLFEYFSETQRNKGNFPGRFSGRQFSNSRSEMNVSTLELGDSALYLCASSLTATGEKLFFGSGTQLSVL.

The V gene is TRBV12-3 or TRBV12-4, the J gene TRBJ2-6; D is undetermined. CDR3 size: 13 residues. Trimming pared 6 bases from V and 2 bases from J, leaving 5 bases between. The CDR3 region is CASSQTGANVLTF. DNA for the CDR3: TGTGCCAGCAGCCAAACTGGGGCCAACGTCCTGACTTTC.

This clone has a handful of counts. This chain uses TRBV7-9 with TRBJ2-1; no clear D. Germline loops: CDR1 SEHNR, CDR2 FQNEAQ (reference sequence). V lost 4 bases to trimming and J lost 6 bases, with 13 bases between them. The CDR3 is 14 residues long. The CDR3 DNA sequence: TGTGCCAGCAGCTCCCACACCACAGTCAATGAGCAGTTCTTC. It is translated as CASSSHTTVNEQFF.

The CDR3 bases are TGTGCCAGCAGCTTAGAGACAGGGGGCAACTATGGCTACACCTTC. This sequence encodes CASSLETGGNYGYTF. V is TRBV11-3 and J is TRBJ1-2, with TRBD1 matching 10 bases. Germline trimming cut 0 bases from V and 2 bases from J; bases unmatched to any gene: 0. Germline CDR1 SGHNT, CDR2 YENEEA. CDR3 length: 15 residues.

The gene calls are TRBV4-1 and TRBJ2-1, with D perhaps matching TRBD1 (6 bases). The germline V and J ends were trimmed by 4 bases and 2 bases, with 12 bases remaining between them. Germline CDR1 is MGHRA and CDR2 is YSYEKL. This CDR3 comprises 15 residues. CDR3 DNA: TGCGCCAGCAGCCTAGAGGACAGCACCTACAATGAGCAGTTCTTC. It is translated as CASSLEDSTYNEQFF.

This clone appeared a few times. This sequence joins TRBV10-3 and TRBJ1-6; 12 bases agree with TRBD1. Germline assignment: CDR1 ENHRY and CDR2 SYGVKD. The ends lost 3 bases at V and 9 bases at J; junction bases unmatched: 12. This CDR3 is built from 18 residues. DNA for the CDR3: TGTGCCATCAGTGATAGAATGGGACAGGGGGCTGTTAGTTCACCCCTCCACTTT. Protein: CAISDRMGQGAVSSPLHF.

The chain has TRBV7-6 and TRBJ2-1; D not resolved. This CDR3 has 11 residues. Deletions cut 5 bases from V and 10 bases from J, with 9 bases between. Germline lookup yields CDR1 SGHVS and CDR2 FNYEAQ. CDR3 bases: TGTGCCAGCAGCGAAATCGGGGAGCAGTTCTTC. Translation: CASSEIGEQFF.

The rearrangement links TRBV2 to TRBJ1-3; possibly TRBD1 for D (5 bases). This CDR3 spans 16 amino acids. CDR1 and CDR2 from the germline V gene are SNHLY and FYNNEI. V was shortened by 6 bases and J by 4 bases, with 19 bases between the two germline ends. CDR3 in DNA: TGTGCCAGCAGCAGGGACTCCGGGACCCCAGGAAACACCATATATTTT. Its protein product is CASSRDSGTPGNTIYF. Based on the CDR3 plus reference TRBV2 and TRBJ1-3, the full variable domain is EPEVTQTPSHQVTQMGQEVILRCVPISNHLYFYWYRQILGQKVEFLVSFYNNEISEKSEIFDDQFSVERPDGSNFTLKIRSTKLEDSAMYFCASSRDSGTPGNTIYFGEGSWLTVV.

This sequence joins TRBV5-1 and TRBJ2-2, with D tentatively TRBD1 (5 bases). V was cut by 3 bases and J by 1 base, with 13 bases left in between. Germline CDR1 SGHRS, CDR2 YFSETQ. The CDR3 is 16 amino acids. CDR3 sequence reads: CASSWGRVENTGELFF. The CDR3 DNA reads TGCGCCAGCAGCTGGGGCAGAGTTGAGAACACCGGGGAGCTGTTTTTT. The whole variable domain, filled in from reference TRBV5-1 and TRBJ2-2, reads KAGVTQTPRYLIKTRGQQVTLSCSPISGHRSVSWYQQTPGQGLQFLFEYFSETQRNKGNFPGRFSGRQFSNSRSEMNVSTLELGDSALYLCASSWGRVENTGELFFGEGSRLTVL.

The chain combines TRBV5-1 with TRBJ2-1; 11 positions match TRBD1. This CDR3 is 14 amino acids long. The germline gives CDR1 SGHRS, CDR2 YFSETQ. Trimming removed 8 bases from V and 6 bases from J; junction bases left unmatched: 7. This chain's CDR3 is CASLSGTGGNEQFF. The CDR3 DNA follows: TGCGCCAGTCTCTCCGGGACAGGGGGCAATGAGCAGTTCTTC.

The chain links TRBV5-5 to TRBJ2-7, with 8 bases matching TRBD2. The V gene end was trimmed by 6 bases and the J gene end by 6 bases; junction bases not matched to a gene: 17. CDR1 and CDR2 (germline): SGHKS, YYEKEE (reference sequence). The CDR3 consists of 16 residues. The CDR3 protein is CASTRGGGRRLTEQYF. CDR3 nucleotide sequence: TGTGCCAGCACCCGGGGGGGAGGGAGGAGGCTAACCGAGCAGTACTTC.

The chain has TRBV5-1 and TRBJ2-5; no clear D. CDR1 is SGHRS and CDR2 is YFSETQ in the germline V gene. The length of the CDR3 is 14 residues. V was pared by 0 bases and J by 5 bases, with 11 bases between. The DNA of the CDR3 is TGCGCCAGCAGCTTGGCGTCCCAGTGGGAGACCCAGTACTTC. Encoded protein: CASSLASQWETQYF.

CDR3 region: CASSLVAGDGADTQYF. The CDR3 nucleotides read TGTGCCAGCAGCTTAGTGGCAGGGGATGGAGCAGATACGCAGTATTTT. The chain links TRBV7-2 to TRBJ2-3; tentatively, D is TRBD1 (6 bases). Trimming cost V 1 base and J 4 bases, with 15 bases left between them. CDR1 is SGHTA and CDR2 is FQGNSA in the germline V gene. The CDR3 runs 16 residues.

This clone was detected a few times. The chain has TRBV30 and TRBJ1-1, with D unresolved. The germline V gene encodes CDR1 GTSNPN and CDR2 SVGIG (reference sequence). Trimming took 8 bases from V and 0 from J, leaving 13 bases between them. The CDR3 length is 13 residues. Written as DNA, the CDR3 is TGTGCCCACGAGGGCAGCCTGAACACTGAAGCTTTCTTT. As protein: CAHEGSLNTEAFF.

The DNA of the CDR3 is TGTGCCAGCAGCTTAGACGGGACAGGGAACACTGAAGCTTTCTTT. This sequence encodes CASSLDGTGNTEAFF. The chain combines TRBV7-9 with TRBJ1-1; 8 bases agree with TRBD1. The length of the CDR3 is 15 residues. With V trimmed by 1 base and J by 1 base, 2 bases remained unmatched. Germline values: CDR1 SEHNR, CDR2 FQNEAQ (reference sequence).

The J gene is TRBJ1-6, the V gene TRBV19; a weak D match, TRBD1 (5 bases). CDR1 LNHDA and CDR2 SQIVND come from the germline V gene (reference sequence). The V end lost 7 bases, the J end lost 7 bases, and 20 bases lay between the germline ends. The CDR3 sequence is 16 residues long. The CDR3 sequence is CASTDGGRAENSPLHF. The CDR3 DNA follows: TGTGCCAGTACCGACGGGGGGAGGGCGGAAAATTCACCCCTCCACTTT.

The gene calls are TRBV2 and TRBJ2-7; 10 nucleotides match TRBD1. Germline-derived CDR1 and CDR2 are SNHLY and FYNNEI. The J segment lost 6 bases and the V segment lost 4 bases, leaving 3 bases of the junction unmatched. The CDR3 is 13 amino acids. CDR3 residues: CASSGTGGREQYF. In DNA form, the CDR3 reads TGTGCCAGCAGTGGGACAGGGGGACGCGAGCAGTACTTC.

This clone was recorded only once. The rearrangement uses TRBV21-1 and TRBJ1-1. TRBV21-1 is described as a pseudogene. CDR3 length: 16 residues. CDR3 nucleotide sequence: TGTGCCAGCAGAGCACCACTAGCTACAATTCGCACTGAAGCTTTCTTT. Its translation is CASRAPLATIRTEAFF.

A few counts support this clone. The J gene is TRBJ1-6, the V gene TRBV6-5, with 7 bases identical to TRBD1. The CDR3 runs to 15 residues. Trimming cost V 6 bases and J 5 bases; bases outside gene matches: 7. The germline gives CDR1 MNHEY, CDR2 SVGAGI. The CDR3 sequence is CASRQTGHHNSPLHF. For the CDR3, the DNA is TGTGCCAGCAGGCAGACAGGGCATCATAATTCACCCCTCCACTTT.

Within the sample, this clone is medium-sized. The rearrangement links TRBV7-6 to TRBJ1-2; the match to TRBD1 covers 8 bases. V gave up 4 bases and J gave up 7 bases; unmatched junction bases: 8. Germline CDR1 SGHVS, CDR2 FNYEAQ. The CDR3 length is 14 residues. The CDR3 region is CASSSGQGAFGYTF. The DNA of the CDR3 is TGTGCCAGCAGCTCGGGCCAGGGGGCGTTTGGCTACACCTTC.

The chain couples TRBV11-2 to TRBJ1-6; weak D call: TRBD1 (6 bases). Germline assignment: CDR1 SGHAT and CDR2 FQNNGV. This CDR3 is built from 14 residues. V shed 5 bases and J shed 5 bases, with 10 bases lying between them. CDR3 DNA: TGTGCCAGCAGCGAACAGGGTAATAATTCACCCCTCCACTTT. Its translation is CASSEQGNNSPLHF.

The chain uses TRBV5-1 and TRBJ2-3, with TRBD1 matching over 10 bases. CDR3 length: 16 residues. From germline, CDR1 is SGHRS and CDR2 YFSETQ. V lost 2 bases, J lost 4 bases, and 7 bases stayed unmatched. CDR3 region: CASSFAPTGGPDTQYF. CDR3 DNA sequence: TGCGCCAGCAGCTTTGCTCCGACAGGGGGCCCAGATACGCAGTATTTT.

The V gene is TRBV7-8, the J gene TRBJ1-1, with D possibly TRBD1 on 6 matching bases. Trimming removed 4 bases from V and 14 bases from J, with 17 bases in between. The CDR3 loop spans 12 amino acids. CDR1 SGHVS and CDR2 FQNEAQ come from the germline V gene. The CDR3 region is CASSSYRVRSFF. The CDR3 DNA reads as TGTGCCAGCAGCTCCTACAGGGTGCGCTCGTTCTTT.

The CDR3 reads CASGAGLLQETQYF. The DNA of the CDR3 is TGTGCTAGTGGTGCGGGACTCCTTCAAGAGACCCAGTACTTC. The V call is TRBV12-5, the J call TRBJ2-5; the D gene is possibly TRBD2 (6 bases). CDR3 size: 14 residues. Germline assignment: CDR1 LGHNT and CDR2 FRNRAP. Trimming removed 5 bases from V and 2 bases from J, with 12 bases in between.

The chain has TRBV30 and TRBJ1-2; D might be TRBD1 (5 bases). Germline CDR1 and CDR2: GTSNPN and SVGIG (reference sequence). This CDR3 comprises 10 residues. DNA of the CDR3: TGTGGTGGTGAAGGGGATGGCTACACCTTC. This codes for CGGEGDGYTF.

This clone was seen a single time. The chain combines TRBV19 with TRBJ2-2; the match to TRBD1 covers 7 bases. Germline trimming cut 7 bases from V and 4 bases from J; bases unmatched to any gene: 6. The CDR3 has 14 amino acids. Germline loops: CDR1 LNHDA, CDR2 SQIVND (reference sequence). This CDR3 reads CASNRGAGTGELFF. For the CDR3, the DNA is TGTGCCAGTAACAGGGGCGCGGGCACCGGGGAGCTGTTTTTT.

The gene calls are TRBV18 and TRBJ2-7, with TRBD1 matching 7 bases. The V gene end was trimmed by 3 bases and the J gene end by 2 bases; junction bases not matched to a gene: 1. The CDR3 sequence is 13 residues long. The germline CDR1 and CDR2 sequences are KGHSH and LQKENI. The CDR3 nucleotides read TGTGCCAGCTCACCGACAGGGACCTACGAGCAGTACTTC. Its protein product is CASSPTGTYEQYF.

The chain joins TRBV29-1 to TRBJ1-3; 7 bases agree with TRBD1. After removal of 7 bases from V and 1 base from J, the junction contained 16 bases not matched to a gene. Per the germline V gene, CDR1 is SQVTM and CDR2 is ANQGSEA. This CDR3 has 17 amino acids. The CDR3 protein is CSALGATGIRSGNTIYF. CDR3 nucleotide sequence: TGCAGCGCCTTGGGTGCGACAGGGATAAGATCTGGAAACACCATATATTTT. Supplemented by reference TRBV29-1 and TRBJ1-3, the full variable domain reads SAVISQKPSRDICQRGTSLTIQCQVDSQVTMMFWYRQQPGQSLTLIATANQGSEATYESGFVIDKFPISRPNLTFSTLTVSNMSPEDSSIYLCSALGATGIRSGNTIYFGEGSWLTVV.